These 24 T cell receptor beta chains were sequenced from one sample in a study of regulatory T cells in long-lasting Graves disease. The sample's time point: newly diagnosed GD, antithyroid drugs for less than 3 months. Making the TCR library involved RNA that had been extracted from PBMCs. Building of the TCR beta libraries involved iRepertoire HTBI primers and Arm-PCR of CDR3 regions. MiXCR was run by TCRdb on the multiplex PCR reads, yielding one entry per CDR3 protein. The data show hundreds of thousands of distinct CDR3 sequences, around a sixth seen once. Sequenced here: peripheral blood mononuclear cells (PBMCs), sampled at new diagnosis, from a patient treated with antithyroid drugs. These TCRs come from a female donor with Graves disease.

This clonotype appeared many times. The CDR3 bases are TGTGCCACCAAGGGGGCAGGGCGTTACTATGGCTACACCTTC. Amino acids: CATKGAGRYYGYTF. The chain has TRBV27 and TRBJ1-2, with 7 bases fitting TRBD1. J lost 3 bases, V lost 10 bases, and 11 bases had no gene match. The CDR3 covers 14 residues. Looked up from germline, CDR1 is MNHEY and CDR2 is SMNVEV (reference sequence).

This clonotype was observed at least ten times. This chain joins TRBV13 and TRBJ2-3; D is perhaps TRBD2 (7 bases). The CDR3 has 16 amino acids. Germline CDR1 is PRHDT and CDR2 is FYEKMQ (reference sequence). The V and J ends lost 4 bases and 5 bases respectively, with 19 bases between them. Here the CDR3 DNA reads TGTGCCAGCAGCTCGACCGGGGGCGGGAGTAAAGATACGCAGTATTTT. As protein: CASSSTGGGSKDTQYF.

About this clonotype itself: This probably arose from a read error, given a far larger clone one base away. The rearrangement uses TRBV7-2 and TRBJ2-7; D tentatively fits TRBD1 or TRBD2 (5 bases each). Germline assignment: CDR1 SGHTA and CDR2 FQGNSA. Trimming shortened V by 2 bases and J by 9 bases, and 32 bases separated the two germline ends. The CDR3 extends over 19 amino acids. The CDR3 reads CASSLMLSSGAGGPEGQYF. CDR3 coding DNA: TGTGCCAGCAGCTTAATGTTGTCCTCCGGGGCGGGCGGGCCAGAGGGGCAGTACTTC.

This chain connects TRBV27 to TRBJ1-3, with D possibly being TRBD1 (5 bases). This CDR3 has 16 residues. Trimming left V 6 bases short and J 4 bases short, with 19 bases between. Germline-derived CDR1 and CDR2 are MNHEY and SMNVEV (reference sequence). The CDR3 region is CASSPVGGLAGNTIYF. The CDR3 DNA reads TGTGCCAGCAGCCCCGTGGGGGGTTTGGCAGGAAACACCATATATTTT.

The rearrangement uses TRBV6-5 and TRBJ1-2; tentative D call: TRBD1 (6 bases). Trimming stripped 2 bases from V and 7 bases from J, with 17 bases between. Germline values: CDR1 MNHEY, CDR2 SVGAGI. The CDR3 consists of 15 residues. The CDR3 loop is CASSYEGGGQTGYTF. DNA of the CDR3: TGTGCCAGCAGTTACGAAGGAGGGGGTCAGACTGGCTACACCTTC.

A remark on this clonotype: A far bigger clonotype differs at one base, so this is likely a read error. The chain employs TRBV11-3 and TRBJ2-5; D may be TRBD2 (6 bases). CDR3 length: 17 residues. Germline CDR1 and CDR2: SGHNT and YENEEA. With 5 bases removed from V and 11 bases from J, the gap between germline ends came to 30 bases. The CDR3 loop reads CASSGHSPWGEGNEQYF. CDR3 bases: TGTGCCAGCAGCGGGCACAGCCCTTGGGGGGAAGGCAATGAGCAGTACTTC.

This clonotype was observed once. The chain is built from TRBV4-1 and TRBJ1-2; the match to TRBD1 covers 7 bases. The J segment lost 4 bases and the V segment lost 0 bases, leaving 5 bases of the junction unmatched. CDR3 length equals 15 residues. The germline V gene has CDR1 MGHRA and CDR2 YSYEKL. CDR3 bases: TGCGCCAGCAGCCAAGAGAATCACAGGGGCTATGGCTACACCTTC. Residues: CASSQENHRGYGYTF.

This clonotype was recorded at least ten times. The rearrangement uses TRBV6-1 and TRBJ2-3; D uncertain. V lost 0 bases and J 1 base, leaving 11 bases between the germline ends. This CDR3 has 16 residues. CDR1 is MNHNS, CDR2 SASEGT, per germline. The CDR3 sequence: CASSEALLLGTDTQYF. The CDR3 nucleotides are TGTGCCAGCAGTGAAGCGCTTCTCCTGGGCACAGATACGCAGTATTTT.

This chain connects TRBV9 to TRBJ2-3, with 8 bases fitting TRBD2. The germline CDR1 and CDR2 sequences are SGDLS and YYNGEE. The CDR3 totals 15 residues. V shed 4 bases, J shed 2 bases, and the junction held 6 bases outside the gene matches. CDR3 sequence reads: CASSRGGKYTDTQYF. In DNA, the CDR3 is TGTGCCAGCAGCCGGGGGGGGAAATACACAGATACGCAGTATTTT. The whole variable domain, filled in from reference TRBV9 and TRBJ2-3, reads DSGVTQTPKHLITATGQRVTLRCSPRSGDLSVYWYQQSLDQGLQFLIQYYNGEERAKGNILERFSAQQFPDLHSELNLSSLELGDSALYFCASSRGGKYTDTQYFGPGTRLTVL.

This clonotype was found many times. This chain links TRBV2 with TRBJ1-1, with D perhaps matching TRBD1 (5 bases). Trimming pared 10 bases from V and 1 base from J, leaving 10 bases between. Germline CDR1 is SNHLY and CDR2 is FYNNEI. There are 12 residues in the CDR3. Here the CDR3 reads CAKFQGNTEAFF. The DNA for the CDR3 is TGTGCCAAATTCCAGGGGAACACTGAAGCTTTCTTT.

This clonotype showed up many times. The chain recombines TRBV27 with TRBJ2-2; 10 positions match TRBD1. This CDR3 comprises 13 residues. The V gene end was trimmed by 8 bases and the J gene end by 5 bases; junction bases not matched to a gene: 2. Germline CDR1 is MNHEY and CDR2 is SMNVEV (reference sequence). The CDR3, as DNA: TGTGCCAGCTGGACAGGGGGAACCGGGGAGCTGTTTTTT. Amino acids: CASWTGGTGELFF.

Ten or more counts support this clonotype. The rearrangement joins TRBV28 to TRBJ1-5, with TRBD1 as a possible D gene (5 bases). Germline values: CDR1 MDHEN, CDR2 SYDVKM. CDR3 length: 17 residues. Trimming took off 2 bases at V and 6 bases at J, with 20 bases between the two ends. The DNA for the CDR3 is TGTGCCAGCAGTTTAGTGCTCTGGGGGGATGATGGTCAGCCCCAGCATTTT. This sequence encodes CASSLVLWGDDGQPQHF.

This clonotype was seen repeatedly, ten times or more. This chain uses TRBV24-1 with TRBJ2-3; weak D call: TRBD1 (5 bases). The V and J ends lost 4 bases and 2 bases respectively, with 18 bases between them. The CDR3 covers 17 residues. CDR1 and CDR2 from the germline V gene are KGHDR and SFDVKD. CDR3 coding DNA: TGTGCCACCAGTGACTCCCGACAGCAGCCTAACACAGATACGCAGTATTTT. Translation: CATSDSRQQPNTDTQYF.

This clonotype was picked up many times. A read error may account for a junction end that differs from germline. V is TRBV18 and J is TRBJ1-1, with D unresolved. This CDR3 spans 13 amino acids. CDR1 is KGHSH and CDR2 is LQKENI in the germline V gene. The CDR3 reads CASSQDSYTEAFF. CDR3 DNA: TGCGCCAGCAGCCAAGATTCGTACACTGAAGCTTTCTTT.

Ten or more counts support this clonotype. This rearrangement joins TRBV5-1 to TRBJ1-2; D ambiguous. V was cut by 4 bases and J by 8 bases, with 24 bases left in between. Germline-derived CDR1 and CDR2 are SGHRS and YFSETQ. The length of the CDR3 is 16 residues. CDR3 sequence (DNA): TGCGCCAGCAGCCCCTCTGACACGGCCTTGGGTGAGGGCTACACCTTC. It yields the protein CASSPSDTALGEGYTF.

V and J are TRBV28 and TRBJ2-1, with D unresolved. The end of the DNA aligns better with TRBJ2-5, so the J call may be wrong. The CDR3 totals 13 residues. Per germline, CDR1 MDHEN and CDR2 SYDVKM. CDR3 in amino acids: CASSAVGFGTQYF. Written as DNA, the CDR3 is TGTGCCAGCAGCGCCGTAGGTTTCGGGACCCAGTACTTC.

This clonotype has at least ten counts. The V and J genes are TRBV18 and TRBJ1-1, with 8 bases aligning to TRBD1. Germline trimming cut 5 bases from V and 4 bases from J; bases unmatched to any gene: 6. This CDR3 has 14 residues. Germline assignment: CDR1 KGHSH and CDR2 LQKENI. For the CDR3, the DNA is TGTGCCAGCTCAGGACAGGGCCTGGGCACTGAAGCTTTCTTT. Its protein is CASSGQGLGTEAFF.

The table lists this clonotype with many counts. The chain joins TRBV28 to TRBJ1-1, with D hard to call. CDR3 size: 16 residues. CDR1 MDHEN and CDR2 SYDVKM come from the germline V gene. Trimming took 3 bases from V and 6 from J, leaving 20 bases between them. CDR3 region: CASSFFGSFNTAEAFF. In DNA, the CDR3 is TGTGCCAGCAGTTTTTTCGGGTCCTTCAACACTGCTGAAGCTTTCTTT.

The chain links TRBV6-2 or TRBV6-3 to TRBJ1-4, with D possibly being TRBD1 (6 bases). This CDR3 is built from 13 residues. The germline V gene has CDR1 MNHEY and CDR2 SVGEGT. Deletions cut 6 bases from V and 12 bases from J, with 17 bases between. The CDR3 loop is CASSRNRDEELFF. In nucleotides, the CDR3 is TGTGCCAGCAGCAGAAACAGGGACGAAGAACTGTTTTTT.

In its sample, this clonotype was seen many times. The gene calls are TRBV4-1 and TRBJ2-5, with 7 bases matching TRBD1. J gave up 9 bases and V 0 bases, and 7 bases lay outside the gene matches. Germline assignment: CDR1 MGHRA and CDR2 YSYEKL. The CDR3 has 14 residues. CDR3 loop: CASSQEGGPGAQYF. The CDR3 DNA sequence: TGCGCCAGCAGCCAAGAAGGGGGCCCAGGGGCCCAGTACTTC.

In its sample, this clonotype was seen many times. J is TRBJ2-3 and V is TRBV7-2; D is possibly TRBD2 (6 bases). Trimming removed 9 bases from V and 1 base from J, with 8 bases in between. CDR1 and CDR2 (germline): SGHTA, FQGNSA. This CDR3 comprises 12 residues. The CDR3 nucleotides are TGTGCCAGTATAGCGGGCACAGATACGCAGTATTTT. Translated, it gives CASIAGTDTQYF.

This clonotype was observed at least ten times. The V gene is TRBV11-2, the J gene TRBJ2-2; D not certain. Trimming pared 3 bases from V and 7 bases from J, leaving 3 bases between. Germline lookup yields CDR1 SGHAT and CDR2 FQNNGV. The CDR3 is made up of 11 amino acids. The CDR3: CASSLYGELFF. The DNA of the CDR3 is TGTGCCAGCAGCTTGTACGGGGAGCTGTTTTTT.

This clonotype was seen many times. This chain joins TRBV6-5 and TRBJ2-2; D unresolved. CDR1 and CDR2 (germline): MNHEY, SVGAGI. Between the trimmed V and J ends, which lost 2 bases and 0 bases, there was a span of 7 bases. The CDR3 has 15 amino acids. The CDR3 nucleotides read TGTGCCAGCAGTTACAGACGGCCGAACACCGGGGAGCTGTTTTTT. Amino acid sequence: CASSYRRPNTGELFF.

In this sample, this clonotype turned up many times. The V gene is TRBV6-1, the J gene TRBJ1-1; a weak D match, TRBD1 (5 bases). The V and J ends lost 6 bases and 1 base respectively, with 9 bases between them. Germline CDR1 reads MNHNS; CDR2 reads SASEGT. CDR3 length equals 13 residues. DNA of the CDR3: TGTGCCAGCAGCCGGACATGGAACACTGAAGCTTTCTTT. Translating it yields CASSRTWNTEAFF.